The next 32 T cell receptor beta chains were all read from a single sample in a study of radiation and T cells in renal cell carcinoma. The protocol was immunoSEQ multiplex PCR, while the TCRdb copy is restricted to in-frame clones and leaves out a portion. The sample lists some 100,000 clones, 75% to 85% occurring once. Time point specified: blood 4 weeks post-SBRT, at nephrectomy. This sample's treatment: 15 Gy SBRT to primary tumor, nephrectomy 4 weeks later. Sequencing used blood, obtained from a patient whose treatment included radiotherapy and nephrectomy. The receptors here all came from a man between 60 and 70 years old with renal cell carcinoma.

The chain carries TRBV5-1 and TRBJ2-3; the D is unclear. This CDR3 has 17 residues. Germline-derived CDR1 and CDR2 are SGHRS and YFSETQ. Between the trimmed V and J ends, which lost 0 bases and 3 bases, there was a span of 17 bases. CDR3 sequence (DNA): TGCGCCAGCAGCTTGGGGTCGGGCGGCAGTGGGACAGATACGCAGTATTTT. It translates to CASSLGSGGSGTDTQYF.

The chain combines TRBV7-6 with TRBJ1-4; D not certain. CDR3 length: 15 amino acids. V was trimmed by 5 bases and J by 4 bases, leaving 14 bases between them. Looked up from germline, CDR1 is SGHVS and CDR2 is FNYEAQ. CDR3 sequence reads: CASSQGNALNEKLFF. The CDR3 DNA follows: TGTGCCAGCAGCCAAGGGAACGCCCTTAATGAAAAACTGTTTTTT.

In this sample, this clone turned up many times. The CDR3 protein is CASSQEGSGSYNEQFF. The CDR3 DNA is TGCGCCAGCAGCCAAGAGGGTAGCGGGAGTTACAATGAGCAGTTCTTC. V and J are TRBV4-1 and TRBJ2-1; 9 bases map to TRBD2. Germline V gene sequence: CDR1 MGHRA, CDR2 YSYEKL. CDR3 length: 16 residues. V was pared by 0 bases and J by 4 bases, with 4 bases of the junction left unmatched.

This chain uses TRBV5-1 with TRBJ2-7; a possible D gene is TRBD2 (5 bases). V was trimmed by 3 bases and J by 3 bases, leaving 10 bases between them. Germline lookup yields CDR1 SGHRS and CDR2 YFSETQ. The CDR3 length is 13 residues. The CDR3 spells CASSSGIDYEQYF. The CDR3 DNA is TGCGCCAGCAGCTCCGGGATCGACTACGAGCAGTACTTC.

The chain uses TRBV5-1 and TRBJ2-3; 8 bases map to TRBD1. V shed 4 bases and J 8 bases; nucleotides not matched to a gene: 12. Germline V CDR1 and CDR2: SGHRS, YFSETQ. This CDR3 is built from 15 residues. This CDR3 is CASSPGTGTPSTQYF. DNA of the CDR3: TGCGCCAGCAGCCCCGGGACAGGAACCCCCAGTACGCAGTATTTT.

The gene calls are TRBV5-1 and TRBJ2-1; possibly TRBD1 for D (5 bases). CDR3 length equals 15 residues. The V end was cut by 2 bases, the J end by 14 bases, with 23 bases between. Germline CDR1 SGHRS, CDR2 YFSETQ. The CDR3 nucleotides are TGCGCCAGCAGCTTACTTCCTTGGACCAATTCAGGGAAGTTCTTC. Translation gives CASSLLPWTNSGKFF.

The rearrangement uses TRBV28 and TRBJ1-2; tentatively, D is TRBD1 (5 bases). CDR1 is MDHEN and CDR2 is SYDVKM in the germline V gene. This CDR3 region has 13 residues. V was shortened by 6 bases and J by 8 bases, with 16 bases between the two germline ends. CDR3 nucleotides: TGTGCCAGCAGCCCCCCCGTCTCAGGGGGCTACACCTTC. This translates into CASSPPVSGGYTF.

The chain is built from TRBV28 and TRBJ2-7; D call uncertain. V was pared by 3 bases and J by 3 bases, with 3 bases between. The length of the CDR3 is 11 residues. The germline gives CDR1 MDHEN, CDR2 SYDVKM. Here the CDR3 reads CASSFGYEQYF. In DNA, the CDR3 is TGTGCCAGCAGTTTCGGCTACGAGCAGTACTTC. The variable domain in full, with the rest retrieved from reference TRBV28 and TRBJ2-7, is DVKVTQSSRYLVKRTGEKVFLECVQDMDHENMFWYRQDPGLGLRLIYFSYDVKMKEKGDIPEGYSVSREKKERFSLILESASTNQTSMYLCASSFGYEQYFGPGTRLTVT.

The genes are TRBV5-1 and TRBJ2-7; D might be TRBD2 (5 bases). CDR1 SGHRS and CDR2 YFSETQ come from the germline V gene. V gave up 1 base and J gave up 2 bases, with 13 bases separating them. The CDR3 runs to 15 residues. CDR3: CASSLRASGTYEQYF. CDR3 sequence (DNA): TGCGCCAGCAGCTTGAGGGCCAGCGGAACCTACGAGCAGTACTTC.

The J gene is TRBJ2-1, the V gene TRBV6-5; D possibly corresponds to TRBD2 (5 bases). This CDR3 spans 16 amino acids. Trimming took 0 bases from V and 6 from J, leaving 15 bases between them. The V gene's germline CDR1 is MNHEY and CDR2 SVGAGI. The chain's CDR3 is CASSYSKLVFGNEQFF. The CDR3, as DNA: TGTGCCAGCAGTTACTCGAAACTAGTATTCGGCAATGAGCAGTTCTTC.

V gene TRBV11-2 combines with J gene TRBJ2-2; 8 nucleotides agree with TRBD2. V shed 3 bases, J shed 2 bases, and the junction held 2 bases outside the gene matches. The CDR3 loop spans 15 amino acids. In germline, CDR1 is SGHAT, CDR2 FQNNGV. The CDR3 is CASSLSGRNTGELFF. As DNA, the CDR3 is TGTGCCAGCAGCTTGAGCGGGAGAAACACCGGGGAGCTGTTTTTT.

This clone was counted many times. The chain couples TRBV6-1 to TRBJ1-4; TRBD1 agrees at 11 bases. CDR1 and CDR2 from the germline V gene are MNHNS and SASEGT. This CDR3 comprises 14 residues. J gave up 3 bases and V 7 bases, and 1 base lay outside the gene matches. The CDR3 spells CASTGQGANEKLFF. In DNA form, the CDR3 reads TGTGCCAGCACGGGACAGGGGGCTAATGAAAAACTGTTTTTT.

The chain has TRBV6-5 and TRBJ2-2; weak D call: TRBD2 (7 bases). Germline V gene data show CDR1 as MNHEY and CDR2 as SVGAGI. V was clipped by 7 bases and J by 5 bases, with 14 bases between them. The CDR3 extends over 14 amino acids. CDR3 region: CASTQGRGTGELFF. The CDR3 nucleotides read TGTGCCAGCACCCAGGGGAGGGGAACCGGGGAGCTGTTTTTT.

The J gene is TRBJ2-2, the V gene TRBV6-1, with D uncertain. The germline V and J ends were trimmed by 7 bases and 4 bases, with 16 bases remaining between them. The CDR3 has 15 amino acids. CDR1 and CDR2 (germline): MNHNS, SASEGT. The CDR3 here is CASTLNRVATGELFF. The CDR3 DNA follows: TGTGCCAGCACACTCAACAGAGTAGCCACCGGGGAGCTGTTTTTT.

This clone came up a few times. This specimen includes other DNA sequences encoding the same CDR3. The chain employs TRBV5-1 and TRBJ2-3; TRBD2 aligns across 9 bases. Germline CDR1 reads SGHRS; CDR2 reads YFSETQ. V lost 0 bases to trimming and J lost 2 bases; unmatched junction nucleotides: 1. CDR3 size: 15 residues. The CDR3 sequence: CASSLVAGVTDTQYF. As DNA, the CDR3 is TGCGCCAGCAGCTTGGTAGCGGGAGTCACAGATACGCAGTATTTT.

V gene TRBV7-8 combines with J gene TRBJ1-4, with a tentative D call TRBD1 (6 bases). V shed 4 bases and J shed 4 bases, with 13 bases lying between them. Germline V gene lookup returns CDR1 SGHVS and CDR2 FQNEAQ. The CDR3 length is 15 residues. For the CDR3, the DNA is TGTGCCAGCAGCTCCCGACAGGCGAATAATGAAAAACTGTTTTTT. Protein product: CASSSRQANNEKLFF.

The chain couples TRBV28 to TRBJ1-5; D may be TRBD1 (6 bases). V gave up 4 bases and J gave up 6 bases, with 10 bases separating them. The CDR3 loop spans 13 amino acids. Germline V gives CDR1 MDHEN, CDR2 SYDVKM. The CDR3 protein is CASSSGGPQPQHF. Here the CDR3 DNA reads TGTGCCAGCAGTTCCGGGGGCCCTCAGCCCCAGCATTTT.

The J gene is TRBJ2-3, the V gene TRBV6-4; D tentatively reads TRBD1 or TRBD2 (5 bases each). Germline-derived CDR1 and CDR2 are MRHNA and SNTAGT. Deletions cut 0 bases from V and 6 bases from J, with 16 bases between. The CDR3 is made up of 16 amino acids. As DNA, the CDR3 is TGTGCCAGCAGTGACTCGTACACAGGAGGAGGCGATACGCAGTATTTT. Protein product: CASSDSYTGGGDTQYF.

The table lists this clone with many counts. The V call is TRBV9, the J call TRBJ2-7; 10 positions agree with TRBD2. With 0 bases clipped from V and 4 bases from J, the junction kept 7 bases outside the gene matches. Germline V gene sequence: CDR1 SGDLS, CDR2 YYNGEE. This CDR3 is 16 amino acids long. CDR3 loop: CASSVGGTGLAYEQYF. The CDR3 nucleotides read TGTGCCAGCAGCGTAGGAGGTACGGGACTAGCGTACGAGCAGTACTTC. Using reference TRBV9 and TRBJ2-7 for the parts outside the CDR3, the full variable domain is DSGVTQTPKHLITATGQRVTLRCSPRSGDLSVYWYQQSLDQGLQFLIQYYNGEERAKGNILERFSAQQFPDLHSELNLSSLELGDSALYFCASSVGGTGLAYEQYFGPGTRLTVT.

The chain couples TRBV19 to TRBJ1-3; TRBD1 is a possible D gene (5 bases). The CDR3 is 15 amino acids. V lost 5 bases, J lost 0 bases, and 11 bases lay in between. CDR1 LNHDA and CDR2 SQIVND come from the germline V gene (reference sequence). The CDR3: CASSDSSSSGNTIYF. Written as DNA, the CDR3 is TGTGCCAGTAGTGACAGCTCCTCCTCTGGAAACACCATATATTTT.

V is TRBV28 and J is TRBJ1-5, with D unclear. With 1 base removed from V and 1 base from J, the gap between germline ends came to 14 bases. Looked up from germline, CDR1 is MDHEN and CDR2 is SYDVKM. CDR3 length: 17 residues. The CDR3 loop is CASSLSGNYMSNQPQHF. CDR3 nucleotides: TGTGCCAGCAGTTTATCGGGCAACTACATGAGCAATCAGCCCCAGCATTTT.

CDR3 region: CASSVSGRAIDEQFF. For the CDR3, the DNA is TGTGCCAGCAGCGTTAGCGGGAGGGCCATAGATGAGCAGTTCTTC. The rearrangement links TRBV9 to TRBJ2-1, with 11 bases matching TRBD2. With V trimmed by 2 bases and J by 8 bases, 6 bases remained unmatched. Germline loops: CDR1 SGDLS, CDR2 YYNGEE. CDR3 length: 15 residues.

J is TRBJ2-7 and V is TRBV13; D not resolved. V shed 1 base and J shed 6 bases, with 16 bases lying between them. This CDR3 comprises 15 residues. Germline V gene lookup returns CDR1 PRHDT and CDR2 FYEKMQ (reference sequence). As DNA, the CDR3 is TGTGCCAGCAGCTTAGCAGGTAGAAGTCTTTCCGAGCAGTACTTC. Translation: CASSLAGRSLSEQYF.

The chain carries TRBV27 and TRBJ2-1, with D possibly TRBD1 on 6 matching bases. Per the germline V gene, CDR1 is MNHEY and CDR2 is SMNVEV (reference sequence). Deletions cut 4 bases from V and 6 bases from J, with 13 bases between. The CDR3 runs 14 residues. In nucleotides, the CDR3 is TGTGCCAGCAGTTCACCTTGGGGGCCCAATGAGCAGTTCTTC. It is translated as CASSSPWGPNEQFF.

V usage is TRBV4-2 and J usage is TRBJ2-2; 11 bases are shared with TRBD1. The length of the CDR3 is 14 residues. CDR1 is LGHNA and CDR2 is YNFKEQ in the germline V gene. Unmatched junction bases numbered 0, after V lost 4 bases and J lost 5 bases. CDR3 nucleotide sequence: TGTGCCAGCAGCCGGGACAGGGGGACCGGGGAGCTGTTTTTT. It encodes CASSRDRGTGELFF.

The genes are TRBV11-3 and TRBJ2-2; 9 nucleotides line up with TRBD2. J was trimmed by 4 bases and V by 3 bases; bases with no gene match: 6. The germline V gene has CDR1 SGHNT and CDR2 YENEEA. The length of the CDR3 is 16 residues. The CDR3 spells CASSFGVAGVTGELFF. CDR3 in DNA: TGTGCCAGCAGCTTCGGGGTAGCGGGAGTCACCGGGGAGCTGTTTTTT.

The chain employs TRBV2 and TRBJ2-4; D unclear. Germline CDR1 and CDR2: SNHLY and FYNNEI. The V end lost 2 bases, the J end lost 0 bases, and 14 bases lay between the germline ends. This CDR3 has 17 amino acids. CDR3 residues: CASSELGDGLAKNIQYF. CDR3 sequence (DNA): TGTGCCAGCAGTGAACTCGGAGACGGTTTAGCCAAAAACATTCAGTACTTC.

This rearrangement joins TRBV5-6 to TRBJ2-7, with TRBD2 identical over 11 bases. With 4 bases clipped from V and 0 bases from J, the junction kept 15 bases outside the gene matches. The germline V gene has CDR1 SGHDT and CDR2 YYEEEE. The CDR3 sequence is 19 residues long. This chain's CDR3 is CASSRVFLAGGSFSYEQYF. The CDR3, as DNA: TGTGCCAGCAGCCGAGTTTTCCTAGCGGGAGGATCGTTCTCCTACGAGCAGTACTTC.

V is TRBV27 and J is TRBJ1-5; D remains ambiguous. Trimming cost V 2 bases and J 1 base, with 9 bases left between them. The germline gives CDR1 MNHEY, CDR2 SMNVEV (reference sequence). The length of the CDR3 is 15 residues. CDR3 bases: TGTGCCAGCAGTTTAGGCGCCGGGAGCAATCAGCCCCAGCATTTT. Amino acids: CASSLGAGSNQPQHF.

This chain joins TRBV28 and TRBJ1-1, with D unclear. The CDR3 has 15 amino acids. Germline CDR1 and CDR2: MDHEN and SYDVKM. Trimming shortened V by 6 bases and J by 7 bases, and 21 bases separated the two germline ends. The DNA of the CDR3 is TGTGCCAGCAGCCCGGATTGGGCCCGTGAAAATGAAGCTTTCTTT. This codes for CASSPDWARENEAFF.

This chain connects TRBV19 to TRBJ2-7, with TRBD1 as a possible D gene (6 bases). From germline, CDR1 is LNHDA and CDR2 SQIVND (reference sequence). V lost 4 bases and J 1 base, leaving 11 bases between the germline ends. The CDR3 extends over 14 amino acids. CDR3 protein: CASSTGVVSYEQYF. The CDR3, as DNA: TGTGCCAGTAGTACAGGGGTGGTATCCTACGAGCAGTACTTC.

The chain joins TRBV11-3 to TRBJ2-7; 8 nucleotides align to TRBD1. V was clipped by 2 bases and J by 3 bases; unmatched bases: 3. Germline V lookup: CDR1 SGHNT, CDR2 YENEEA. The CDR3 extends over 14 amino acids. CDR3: CASSLFGQGYEQYF. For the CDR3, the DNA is TGTGCCAGCAGCTTATTTGGACAGGGCTACGAGCAGTACTTC.